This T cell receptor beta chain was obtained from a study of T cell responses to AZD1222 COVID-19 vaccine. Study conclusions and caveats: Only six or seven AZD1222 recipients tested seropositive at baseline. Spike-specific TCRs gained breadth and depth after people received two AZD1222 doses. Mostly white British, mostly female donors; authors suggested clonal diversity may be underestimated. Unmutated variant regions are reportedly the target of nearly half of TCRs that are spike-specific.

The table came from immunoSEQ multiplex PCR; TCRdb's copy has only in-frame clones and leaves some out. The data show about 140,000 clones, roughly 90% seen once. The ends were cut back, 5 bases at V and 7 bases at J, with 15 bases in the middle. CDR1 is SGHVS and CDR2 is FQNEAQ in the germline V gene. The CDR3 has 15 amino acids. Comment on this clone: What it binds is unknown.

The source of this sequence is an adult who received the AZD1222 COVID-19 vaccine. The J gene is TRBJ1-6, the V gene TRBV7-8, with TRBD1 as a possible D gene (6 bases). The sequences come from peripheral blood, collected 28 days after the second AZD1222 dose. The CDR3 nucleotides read TGTGCCAGCAGCAGGGGCAGGGGTGAAAATTCACCCCTCCACTTT. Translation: CASSRGRGENSPLHF.